Listed below are T cell receptor beta chains from one sample, sequenced in a study of CD8+ T cells in alopecia areata. Assay used: immunoSEQ multiplex PCR; TCRdb lists only in-frame clones, some missing. Of about 150,000 clones in the sample, about 60% were seen once. Sequenced material: CD4+ T cells sorted from blood. The source of these receptors is a human donor in good health. Each CDR3 is given with its conserved first and last residue. A D gene is named only where the DNA matches it firmly. Size tells how often a clone was seen (once, few, many) or the class of an expanded clone, and some rows leave it out.

j_call clone_size v_call d_call cdr3_nt cdr3_aa
TRBJ1-2 . TRBV7-3 TRBD1 TGTGCCAGCAGCTTAACCCCGGGACAGGGGGCTGGCTACACCTTC CASSLTPGQGAGYTF
TRBJ2-7 . TRBV6-5 . TGTGCCAGCAGCCACTCAGGGTTATACGAGCAGTACTTC CASSHSGLYEQYF
TRBJ2-7 . TRBV5-4 . TGTGCCAGCAGCTTGTGGAGTGGCTCCGGCGAGCAGTACTTC CASSLWSGSGEQYF
TRBJ2-1 . TRBV28 TRBD2 TGTGCCAGCAGTCCGGGACTAGCGGGAAGGCAGTTCTTC CASSPGLAGRQFF
TRBJ2-5 . TRBV4-2 . TGTGCCAGCAGCCAAGGGTACCAAGAGACCCAGTACTTC CASSQGYQETQYF
TRBJ2-3 . TRBV29-1 TRBD2 TGCAGCGTTGAAGATGGGGCCAGGGAGGGAAGCACAGATACGCAGTATTTT CSVEDGAREGSTDTQYF
TRBJ2-6 . TRBV9 . TGTGCCAGCAGTGGACTACAGGGTTCTGGGGCCAACGTCCTGACTTTC CASSGLQGSGANVLTF
TRBJ2-2 . TRBV30 . TGTGCCTGGAGTGTACCCGGAGGCACCGGGGAGCTGTTTTTT CAWSVPGGTGELFF
TRBJ1-1 few TRBV29-1 . TGCAGCGTTGGATCTACCGGGGCCCCGGCCGCTTTCTTT CSVGSTGAPAAFF
TRBJ1-5 . TRBV25-1 . TGTGCCAGCAGTGAAGAAGGGTATCAGCCCCAGCATTTT CASSEEGYQPQHF
TRBJ2-7 few TRBV25-1 . TGTGCCAGCAGTGTAAAAAACGAGCAGTACTTC CASSVKNEQYF
TRBJ2-5 once TRBV13 . TGTGCCAGCAGCTTACGGGAGACCCAGTACTTC CASSLRETQYF
TRBJ1-5 . TRBV29-1 TRBD1 TGCAGCGCGGTGGGACAGGGCGATCAGCCCCAGCATTTT CSAVGQGDQPQHF
TRBJ1-5 . TRBV4-2 . TGTGCCAGCCGTAAGGTTGGGAGCAATCAGCCCCAGCATTTT CASRKVGSNQPQHF
TRBJ2-1 . TRBV6-5 . TGTGCCAGCAGGGACACGGGAGCCTACAATGAGCAGTTCTTC CASRDTGAYNEQFF
TRBJ2-3 . TRBV29-1 TRBD2 TGCAGCCTACGGACTAGCGTTACAGATACGCAGTATTTT CSLRTSVTDTQYF
TRBJ2-5 . TRBV7-2 TRBD2 TGTGCCAGCAGCTTGGAGCGGGAGGAGACCCAGTACTTC CASSLEREETQYF
TRBJ1-2 . TRBV30 TRBD1 TGTGCCTGGAGTCCTCGGACAGGGGCCGGCTACACCTTC CAWSPRTGAGYTF
TRBJ2-5 once TRBV27 TRBD1 TGTGCCAGCAGTTACAGGGGGCTGTACCAAGAGACCCAGTACTTC CASSYRGLYQETQYF
TRBJ2-7 . TRBV14 TRBD2 TGTGCCAGCAGCCAAGACCCCACTAGCGCGTCCTACGAGCAGTACTTC CASSQDPTSASYEQYF
TRBJ2-5 . TRBV29-1 . TGCAGCGTTGATTGGGAGTGGGCAGCTCAAGAGACCCAGTACTTC CSVDWEWAAQETQYF
TRBJ1-5 . TRBV2 . TGTGCCAGCAACCTACAGGTCAATCAGCCCCAGCATTTT CASNLQVNQPQHF
TRBJ1-4 . TRBV5-1 . TGCGCCAGCAGTAGGGGTGAAAAACTGTTTTTT CASSRGEKLFF
TRBJ1-5 . TRBV6-5 . TGTGCCACCTCCGGGAATAGCAATCAGCCCCAGCATTTT CATSGNSNQPQHF
TRBJ2-5 few TRBV4-1 . TGCGCCAGCAGCCAAGTGAGGAGAGAGACCCAGTACTTC CASSQVRRETQYF
TRBJ1-2 . TRBV2 . TGTGCCAGCAGCGGAGGGGCCAACTATGGCTACACCTTC CASSGGANYGYTF
TRBJ2-5 . TRBV25-1 . TGTGCCAGCAGTGAATCGGAACGGCCGAGCCCCCAGTACTTC CASSESERPSPQYF
TRBJ2-7 few TRBV2 . TGTGCCAGCAGCCGGAGCGGAACCACCTACGAGCAGTACTTC CASSRSGTTYEQYF
TRBJ2-7 few TRBV10-1 TRBD2 TGCGCCAGCAGTGCCGAGACTAGCGGGAACCACGAGCAGTACTTC CASSAETSGNHEQYF
TRBJ2-3 many TRBV14 . TGTGCCAGCAGCGAGCTTGCGTTTGGAGATACGCAGTATTTT CASSELAFGDTQYF
TRBJ2-3 . TRBV5-1 . TGCGCCAGCAGCTTACGGACAGATACGCAGTATTTT CASSLRTDTQYF
TRBJ2-3 . TRBV7-2 . TGTGCCAGCAGCTGGATTGTGGCAGATACGCAGTATTTT CASSWIVADTQYF
TRBJ1-2 . TRBV27 TRBD1 TGTGCCAGCAAAAGGACAGGGACTAACTATGGCTACACCTTC CASKRTGTNYGYTF
TRBJ1-1 few TRBV14 . TGTGCCAGCAGCCACGGCCGGGTCAAGGGGACAACGAACACTGAAGCTTTCTTT CASSHGRVKGTTNTEAFF
TRBJ2-1 . TRBV11-2 TRBD2 TGTGCCAGCAGCAGACGGACTAGCGGTTACAATGAGCAGTTCTTC CASSRRTSGYNEQFF
TRBJ2-6 . TRBV4-1 . TGCGCCAGCAGCCAATTTCGGGACCAGCTCTCTGGGGCCAACGTCCTGACTTTC CASSQFRDQLSGANVLTF
TRBJ2-1 few TRBV19 . TGTGCCAGTAGTTTAGGGGTCCGAGATGAGCAGTTCTTC CASSLGVRDEQFF
TRBJ2-3 medium-sized TRBV14 TRBD2 TGTGCCAGCAGTAGACTAGCGGGAGGAGATACGCAGTATTTT CASSRLAGGDTQYF
TRBJ1-2 few TRBV19 . TGTGCCAGTAGTATTAATACAGCGAAGAACTATGGCTACACCTTC CASSINTAKNYGYTF
TRBJ2-1 . TRBV5-6 TRBD2 TGTGCCAGCAGCTCACTAGCGGGAGTAGTAAATGAGCAGTTCTTC CASSSLAGVVNEQFF
TRBJ1-1 . TRBV5-1 . TGCGCCAGCAGCCCCATACAGGGTAAGAACACTGAAGCTTTCTTT CASSPIQGKNTEAFF
TRBJ2-7 . TRBV25-1 . TGTGCCAGCAGTGATGGGGGTAGATACGAGCAGTACTTC CASSDGGRYEQYF
TRBJ2-3 . TRBV15 TRBD1 TGTGCCACCAGCTTTCGACCCCCAAGACAGGGGGCGCTTCCAGATACGCAGTATTTT CATSFRPPRQGALPDTQYF
TRBJ2-5 . TRBV2 . TGTGCCAGCTCCGAGACACCGGACCAAGAGACCCAGTACTTC CASSETPDQETQYF
TRBJ1-2 . TRBV7-2 TRBD1 TGTGCCAGCAGCGCCGACAGGGCCAGTGGCTACACCTTC CASSADRASGYTF
TRBJ2-5 few TRBV10-2 . TGCGCCAGCAGTCCACAGGGAAGGGGCGAGACCCAGTACTTC CASSPQGRGETQYF
TRBJ2-7 few TRBV6-6 TRBD1 TGTGCCAGCAGGGCTCGGGACAGCTCCTACGAGCAGTACTTC CASRARDSSYEQYF
TRBJ2-3 few TRBV19 . TGTGCCAGTAGTATTATTGGCGGGAAGGGTGATACGCAGTATTTT CASSIIGGKGDTQYF
TRBJ1-4 few TRBV27 TRBD1 TGTGCCAGCAAACGGGACAGGGTTTATAATGAAAAACTGTTTTTT CASKRDRVYNEKLFF
TRBJ2-7 . TRBV4-1 . TGCGCCAGCAGCCAAGTAGGGGTCGGCGAGCAGTACTTC CASSQVGVGEQYF
TRBJ2-7 . TRBV7-9 . TGTGCCAGCGCCGGGGCCCGGTGGGAGCAGTACTTC CASAGARWEQYF
TRBJ2-3 . TRBV28 . TGTGCCAGCAGTTTAGCGGGATCAGCCTCAGATACGCAGTATTTT CASSLAGSASDTQYF
TRBJ2-5 . TRBV30 . TGTGCCTGGAGCTCAGGGTGGGGACAAGAGACCCAATACTTC CAWSSGWGQETQYF
TRBJ2-7 . TRBV7-2 TRBD1 TGTGCCAGCAGCTTAGCGGGACCTATTCTCACCCTAAGGGACAGGGGGAACCACGAGCAGTACTTC CASSLAGPILTLRDRGNHEQYF